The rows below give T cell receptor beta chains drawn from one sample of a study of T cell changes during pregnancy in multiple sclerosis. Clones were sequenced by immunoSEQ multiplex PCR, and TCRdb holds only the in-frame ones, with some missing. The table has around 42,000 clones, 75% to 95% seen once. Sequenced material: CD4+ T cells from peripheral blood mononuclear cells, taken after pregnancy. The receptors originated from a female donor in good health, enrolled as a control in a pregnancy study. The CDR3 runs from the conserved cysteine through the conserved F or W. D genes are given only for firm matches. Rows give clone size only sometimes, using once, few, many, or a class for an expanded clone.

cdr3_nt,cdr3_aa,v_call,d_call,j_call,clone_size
TGCGCCAGCAGTTCCGGACAGGGGAGGGTCGGGGAGCTGTTTTTT,CASSSGQGRVGELFF,TRBV5-1,TRBD1,TRBJ2-2,-
TGTGCCAGCAGTGAAAGGGGACTAGCGGGAGTCAACGAGCAGTACTTC,CASSERGLAGVNEQYF,TRBV2,TRBD2,TRBJ2-7,-
TGCAGCGTTGATGGGAACCAGGGGTCCTATGGCTACACCTTC,CSVDGNQGSYGYTF,TRBV29-1,-,TRBJ1-2,-
TGTGCCAGCAGCTTAGGCAGGGGAGGGGATCAGCCCCAGCATTTT,CASSLGRGGDQPQHF,TRBV7-2,-,TRBJ1-5,-
TGCGCCAGCAGCGACCCGGGACTAGCGGGGGTGGAGACCCAGTACTTC,CASSDPGLAGVETQYF,TRBV5-1,TRBD2,TRBJ2-5,-
TGTGCCAGCAGCCCGGTGCGGACAGGGGTAGTCAATGAGCAGTTCTTC,CASSPVRTGVVNEQFF,TRBV11-2,TRBD1,TRBJ2-1,-
TGTGCCAGCAGCATCCAAGGGGGTCAAGGCTCCTACGAGCAGTACTTC,CASSIQGGQGSYEQYF,TRBV7-2,-,TRBJ2-7,once
TGTGCCAGCAGTTTGGCGGGTAAGAGCAATCAGCCCCAGCATTTT,CASSLAGKSNQPQHF,TRBV28,-,TRBJ1-5,-
TGTGCCAGCAGTTTCTCCGGGAGGGCGGGCGGGGAGCTGTTTTTT,CASSFSGRAGGELFF,TRBV27,TRBD2,TRBJ2-2,-
TGTGCCAGCAGATTAGAGCAGGGTGCCACTGAAGCTTTCTTT,CASRLEQGATEAFF,TRBV11-2,-,TRBJ1-1,-
TGTGCTAGCAGCCCCCTAGCGGGAGTCCCAGATACGCAGTATTTT,CASSPLAGVPDTQYF,TRBV7-7,TRBD2,TRBJ2-3,-
TGTGCCAGCAGGGGACAGGTGAACACCGGGGAGCTGTTTTTT,CASRGQVNTGELFF,TRBV2,TRBD1,TRBJ2-2,once
TGTGCCAGCTCGCCCGGGGGGGGCAATATTTGGAACACTGAAGCTTTCTTT,CASSPGGGNIWNTEAFF,TRBV18,-,TRBJ1-1,-
TGCGCCAGCAGAAAGGTAGGGGACAGGGACACTGAAGCTTTCTTT,CASRKVGDRDTEAFF,TRBV4-1,TRBD1,TRBJ1-1,-
TGTGCCAGCAGTGGGACAGGGGACACCGGGGAGCTGTTTTTT,CASSGTGDTGELFF,TRBV6-4,TRBD1,TRBJ2-2,few
TGCGCCAGCAGCCACCTATTCACCAAAACTAATCAGCCCCAGCATTTT,CASSHLFTKTNQPQHF,TRBV4-1,-,TRBJ1-5,-
TGTGCCAGCAGTGAAACTCGGGGAACTAACTATGGCTACACCTTC,CASSETRGTNYGYTF,TRBV6-1,-,TRBJ1-2,-
TGTGCCAGCAGTGAAGCGGGCACAGATACGCAGTATTTT,CASSEAGTDTQYF,TRBV6-4,-,TRBJ2-3,-
TGTGCCAGGGGAACTCCGCGGGGGGGCCTGGAAGAGACCCAGTACTTC,CARGTPRGGLEETQYF,TRBV6-4,TRBD2,TRBJ2-5,once
TGTGCCACCGCGGGGGGCAGCACAGATACGCAGTATTTT,CATAGGSTDTQYF,TRBV27,TRBD2,TRBJ2-3,-
TGTGCCAGCAGTTACCGGGCGGGATTCTCCTACGAGCAGTACTTC,CASSYRAGFSYEQYF,TRBV6-5,-,TRBJ2-7,-
TGCGCCAGCAGCCAATTATGGGGACTAGCGGGAGAAGAGACCCAGTACTTC,CASSQLWGLAGEETQYF,TRBV4-1,TRBD2,TRBJ2-5,-
TGCGCCAGCAGCGAAACGGGACTGTCTGAAGCTTTCTTT,CASSETGLSEAFF,TRBV10-1,-,TRBJ1-1,-
TGTGCCAGTAGTATAGATCGAGATACTGAAGCTTTCTTT,CASSIDRDTEAFF,TRBV19,-,TRBJ1-1,-
TGTGCCAGAACCGGGACAACCTCTGGGGCCAACGTCCTGACTTTC,CARTGTTSGANVLTF,TRBV9,-,TRBJ2-6,-
TGTGCCAGCCGCAAAGGGACACTTCAAGAGACCCAGTACTTC,CASRKGTLQETQYF,TRBV19,-,TRBJ2-5,once
TGTGCCAGCAGCCAAGGGCCACTAGTCTACGAGCAGTACTTC,CASSQGPLVYEQYF,TRBV14,-,TRBJ2-7,few
TGTGCCATCAGAGACAGGGTAAACACTGAAGCTTTCTTT,CAIRDRVNTEAFF,TRBV10-3,TRBD1,TRBJ1-1,-
TGCAGTGCGCACGGGAACACTGAAGCTTTCTTT,CSAHGNTEAFF,TRBV20-1,-,TRBJ1-1,-